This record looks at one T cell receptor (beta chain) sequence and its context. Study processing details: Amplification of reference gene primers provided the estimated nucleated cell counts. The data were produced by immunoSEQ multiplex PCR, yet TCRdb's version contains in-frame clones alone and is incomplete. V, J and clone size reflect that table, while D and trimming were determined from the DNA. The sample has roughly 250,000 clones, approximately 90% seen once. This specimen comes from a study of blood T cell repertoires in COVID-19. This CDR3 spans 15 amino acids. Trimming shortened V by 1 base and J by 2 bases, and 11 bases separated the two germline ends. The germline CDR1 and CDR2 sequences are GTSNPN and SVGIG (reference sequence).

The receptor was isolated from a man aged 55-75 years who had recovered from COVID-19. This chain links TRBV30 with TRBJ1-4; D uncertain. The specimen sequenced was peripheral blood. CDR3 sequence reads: CAWSEGGLTNEKLFF. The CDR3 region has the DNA TGTGCCTGGAGTGAAGGAGGGCTCACTAATGAAAAACTGTTTTTT.